This record concerns one T cell receptor beta chain sequence. Repertoires were generated with immunoSEQ multiplex PCR, while TCRdb's copy carries only in-frame clones and drops some. Among around 90,000 clones listed, approximately 78% were seen once. Germline CDR1 reads LGHDT; CDR2 reads YNNKEL (reference sequence). CDR3 size: 14 residues. Deletions cut 3 bases from V and 4 bases from J, with 9 bases between. The data belong to a study of blood T cell repertoires in COVID-19. Across the study: The cDNA or gDNA used as material had been derived from T cells, B-cell-depleted T cells, or PBMCs.

Sequenced material: peripheral blood. This chain connects TRBV3-1 (or the pseudogene TRBV3-2) to TRBJ2-2; D possibly corresponds to TRBD2 (6 bases). The TCR sequence derives from a human donor in a cohort sampled during active COVID-19. The DNA of the CDR3 is TGTGCCAGCAGCCATCTAGCGAGCACCGGGGAGCTGTTTTTT. Translating gives CASSHLASTGELFF.